This T cell receptor beta chain was observed in a study of blood T cell repertoires in COVID-19. The overall study: Sites across the United States, Italy and Spain contributed samples from acute and convalescent COVID-19. PBMCs, B-cell-depleted T cells, or T cells were the source of the cDNA or gDNA that made up the material.

V lost 3 bases, J lost 5 bases, and 11 bases lay in between. The CDR3 runs 14 residues. CDR1 and CDR2 (germline): SGHRS, YFSETQ. The authors' processing: Estimation of nucleated cell counts relied on the amplification of reference gene primers. Data came from immunoSEQ multiplex PCR; TCRdb stores just in-frame clones and leaves some out. V and J calls and clone size are as listed in that table; D and trimming were resolved from the DNA. Of 99,000 or so clones in the sample, about 76% were seen once. The specimen sequenced was peripheral blood. This TCR was recovered from a woman between 65 and 79 years old with acute or convalescent COVID-19. The genes are TRBV5-1 and TRBJ1-4; D is ambiguous. The CDR3 DNA reads TGCGCCAGCAGCTCGGTCCAGGCGAATGAAAAACTGTTTTTT. Protein product: CASSSVQANEKLFF.